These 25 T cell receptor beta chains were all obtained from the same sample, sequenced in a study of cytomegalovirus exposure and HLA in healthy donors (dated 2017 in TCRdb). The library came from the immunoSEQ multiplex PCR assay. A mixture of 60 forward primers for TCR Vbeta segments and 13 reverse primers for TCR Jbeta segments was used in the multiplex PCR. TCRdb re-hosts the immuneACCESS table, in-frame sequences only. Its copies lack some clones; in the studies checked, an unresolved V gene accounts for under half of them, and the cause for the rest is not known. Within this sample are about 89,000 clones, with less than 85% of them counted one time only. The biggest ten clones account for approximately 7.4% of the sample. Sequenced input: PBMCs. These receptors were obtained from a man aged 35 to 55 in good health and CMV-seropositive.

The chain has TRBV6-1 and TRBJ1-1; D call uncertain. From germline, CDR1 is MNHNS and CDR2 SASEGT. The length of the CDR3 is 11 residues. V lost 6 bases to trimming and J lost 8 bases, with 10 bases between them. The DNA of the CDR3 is TGTGCCAGCAGCGAAATCCGGGAAGCTTTCTTT. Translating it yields CASSEIREAFF.

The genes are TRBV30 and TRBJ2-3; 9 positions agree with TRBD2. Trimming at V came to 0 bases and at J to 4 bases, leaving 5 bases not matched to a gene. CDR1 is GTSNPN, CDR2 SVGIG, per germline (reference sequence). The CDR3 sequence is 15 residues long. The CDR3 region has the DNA TGTGCCTGGAGTGTGGGCGGGGGGGAGTCAGATACGCAGTATTTT. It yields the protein CAWSVGGGESDTQYF.

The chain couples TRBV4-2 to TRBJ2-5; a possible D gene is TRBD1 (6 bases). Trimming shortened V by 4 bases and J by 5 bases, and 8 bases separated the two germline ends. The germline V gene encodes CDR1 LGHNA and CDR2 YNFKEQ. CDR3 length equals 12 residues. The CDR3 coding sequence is TGTGCCAGCAGCCTTGACAGGGAGACCCAGTACTTC. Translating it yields CASSLDRETQYF.

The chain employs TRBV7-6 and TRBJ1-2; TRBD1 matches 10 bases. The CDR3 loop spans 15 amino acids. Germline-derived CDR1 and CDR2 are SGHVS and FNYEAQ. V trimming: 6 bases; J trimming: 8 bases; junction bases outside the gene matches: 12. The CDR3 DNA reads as TGTGCCAGCAGTAACCCGGGACAGGGGATGCGGGGCTACACCTTC. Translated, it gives CASSNPGQGMRGYTF.

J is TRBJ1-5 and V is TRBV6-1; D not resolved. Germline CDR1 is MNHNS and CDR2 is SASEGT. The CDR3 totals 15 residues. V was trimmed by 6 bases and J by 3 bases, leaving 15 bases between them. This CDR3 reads CASRRILEANQPQHF. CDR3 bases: TGTGCCAGCAGACGAATCCTAGAGGCCAATCAGCCCCAGCATTTT.

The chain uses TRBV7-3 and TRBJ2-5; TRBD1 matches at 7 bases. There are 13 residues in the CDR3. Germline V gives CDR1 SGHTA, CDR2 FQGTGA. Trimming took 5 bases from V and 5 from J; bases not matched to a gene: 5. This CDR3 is CASSRQGMETQYF. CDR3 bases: TGTGCCAGCAGCCGACAGGGAATGGAGACCCAGTACTTC.

The CDR3 loop reads CASSLAGELFF. CDR3 coding DNA: TGTGCCAGCAGTTTGGCAGGGGAGCTGTTTTTT. The chain recombines TRBV28 with TRBJ2-2; no clear D gene. From germline, CDR1 is MDHEN and CDR2 SYDVKM. V shed 3 bases and J shed 8 bases, with 4 bases lying between them. The CDR3 extends over 11 amino acids.

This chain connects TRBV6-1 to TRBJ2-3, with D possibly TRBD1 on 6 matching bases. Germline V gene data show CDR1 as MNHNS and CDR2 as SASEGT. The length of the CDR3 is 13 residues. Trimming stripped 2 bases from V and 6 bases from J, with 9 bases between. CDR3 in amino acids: CASSEQGPDTQYF. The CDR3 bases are TGTGCCAGCAGTGAACAGGGGCCGGATACGCAGTATTTT.

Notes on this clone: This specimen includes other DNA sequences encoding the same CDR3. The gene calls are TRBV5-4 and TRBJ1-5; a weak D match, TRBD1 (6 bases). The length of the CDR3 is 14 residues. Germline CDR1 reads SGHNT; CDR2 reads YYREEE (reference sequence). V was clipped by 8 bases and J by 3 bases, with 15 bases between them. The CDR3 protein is CASSLQGTNQPQHF. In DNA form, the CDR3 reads TGTGCCAGTAGCCTACAGGGTACCAATCAGCCCCAGCATTTT.

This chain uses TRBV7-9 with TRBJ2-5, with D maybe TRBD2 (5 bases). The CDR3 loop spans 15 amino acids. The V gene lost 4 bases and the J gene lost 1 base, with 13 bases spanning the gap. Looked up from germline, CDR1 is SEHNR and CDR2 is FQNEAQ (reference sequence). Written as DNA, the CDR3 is TGTGCCAGCAGCTCAGGAGGCACGCCCCAAGAGACCCAGTACTTC. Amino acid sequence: CASSSGGTPQETQYF.

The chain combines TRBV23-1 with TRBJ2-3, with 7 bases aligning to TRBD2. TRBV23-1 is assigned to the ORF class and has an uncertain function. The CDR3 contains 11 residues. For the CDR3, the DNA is TGCGGCAGGGAGGGGCCAGATACGCAGTATTTT. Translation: CGREGPDTQYF.

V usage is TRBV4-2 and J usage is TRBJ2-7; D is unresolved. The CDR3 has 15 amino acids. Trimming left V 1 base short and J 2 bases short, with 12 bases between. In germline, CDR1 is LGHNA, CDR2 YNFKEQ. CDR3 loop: CASSQGRNVPYEQYF. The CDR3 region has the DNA TGTGCCAGCAGCCAAGGCAGAAACGTCCCCTACGAGCAGTACTTC.

The CDR3 bases are TGTGCCAGTAGTATAATCGGCGGGGACACAGATACGCAGTATTTT. Its protein is CASSIIGGDTDTQYF. V and J are TRBV19 and TRBJ2-3, with D possibly TRBD2 on 6 matching bases. CDR3 length: 15 residues. The V end lost 2 bases, the J end lost 2 bases, and 11 bases lay between the germline ends. Germline V gene lookup returns CDR1 LNHDA and CDR2 SQIVND (reference sequence).

The CDR3: CASSPTGETQYF. The CDR3 coding sequence is TGTGCCAGCAGTCCAACAGGGGAGACCCAGTACTTC. The chain employs TRBV7-9 and TRBJ2-5; a weak D match, TRBD1 (6 bases). CDR1 SEHNR and CDR2 FQNEAQ come from the germline V gene (reference sequence). The CDR3 contains 12 residues. Trimming shortened V by 6 bases and J by 5 bases, and 10 bases separated the two germline ends.

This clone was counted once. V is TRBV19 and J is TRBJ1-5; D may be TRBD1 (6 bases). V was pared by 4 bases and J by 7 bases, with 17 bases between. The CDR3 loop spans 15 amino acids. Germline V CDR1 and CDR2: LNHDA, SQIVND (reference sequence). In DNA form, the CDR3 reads TGTGCCAGTAGTAGTGGAGCGGGGGGCTGGCAGCCCCAGCATTTT. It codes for CASSSGAGGWQPQHF.

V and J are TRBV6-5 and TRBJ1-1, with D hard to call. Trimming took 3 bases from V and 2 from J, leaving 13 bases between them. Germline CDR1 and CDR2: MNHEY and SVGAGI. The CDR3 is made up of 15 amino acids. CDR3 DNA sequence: TGTGCCAGCAGTTATGGGTGGGCAGCTAACACTGAAGCTTTCTTT. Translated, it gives CASSYGWAANTEAFF.

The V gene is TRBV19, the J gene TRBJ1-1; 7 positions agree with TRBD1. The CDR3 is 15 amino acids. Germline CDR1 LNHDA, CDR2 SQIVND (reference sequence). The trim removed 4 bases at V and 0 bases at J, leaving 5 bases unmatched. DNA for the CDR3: TGTGCCAGTAGTAACTGGACAGGCTTGAACACTGAAGCTTTCTTT. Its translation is CASSNWTGLNTEAFF.

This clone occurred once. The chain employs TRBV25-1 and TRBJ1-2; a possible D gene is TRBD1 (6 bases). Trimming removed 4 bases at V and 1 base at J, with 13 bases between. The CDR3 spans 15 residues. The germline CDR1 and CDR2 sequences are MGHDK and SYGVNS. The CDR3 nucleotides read TGTGCCAGCAGTGGGACGACAGGTTATAACTATGGCTACACCTTC. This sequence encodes CASSGTTGYNYGYTF.

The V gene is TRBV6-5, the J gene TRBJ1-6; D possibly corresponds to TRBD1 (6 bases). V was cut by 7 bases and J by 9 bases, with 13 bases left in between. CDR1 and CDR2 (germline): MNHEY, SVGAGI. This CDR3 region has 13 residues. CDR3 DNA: TGTGCCAGCAATAAACAGGGCAGTTCACCCCTCCACTTT. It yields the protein CASNKQGSSPLHF.

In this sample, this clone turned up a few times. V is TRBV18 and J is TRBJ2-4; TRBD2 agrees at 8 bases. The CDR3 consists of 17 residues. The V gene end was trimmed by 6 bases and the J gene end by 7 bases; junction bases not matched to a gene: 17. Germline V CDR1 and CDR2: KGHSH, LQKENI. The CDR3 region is CASSGANSAGAKNIQYF. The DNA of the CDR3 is TGTGCCAGCTCCGGGGCCAACTCAGCGGGGGCGAAGAACATTCAGTACTTC.

For the CDR3, the DNA is TGTGCCAGTCGACAGGGTTCTGGGGCCAACGTCCTGACTTTC. Encoded protein: CASRQGSGANVLTF. V and J are TRBV19 and TRBJ2-6; TRBD1 aligns across 7 bases. V dropped 8 bases and J dropped 1; count of bases not matched to a gene: 2. CDR1 and CDR2 (germline): LNHDA, SQIVND (reference sequence). The CDR3 has 14 amino acids.

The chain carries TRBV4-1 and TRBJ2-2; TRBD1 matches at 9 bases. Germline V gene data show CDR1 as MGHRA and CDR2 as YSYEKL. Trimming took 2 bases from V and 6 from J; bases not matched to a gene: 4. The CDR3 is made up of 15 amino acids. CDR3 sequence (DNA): TGCGCCAGCAGCCAACTACAGGGGGCATCCGGGGAGCTGTTTTTT. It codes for CASSQLQGASGELFF.

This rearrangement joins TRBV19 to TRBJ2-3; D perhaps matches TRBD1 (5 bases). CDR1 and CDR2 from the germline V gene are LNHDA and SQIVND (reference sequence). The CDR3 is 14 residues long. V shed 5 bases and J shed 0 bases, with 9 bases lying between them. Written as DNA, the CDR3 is TGTGCCAGTAGTTCACAGGCTAGCACAGATACGCAGTATTTT. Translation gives CASSSQASTDTQYF.

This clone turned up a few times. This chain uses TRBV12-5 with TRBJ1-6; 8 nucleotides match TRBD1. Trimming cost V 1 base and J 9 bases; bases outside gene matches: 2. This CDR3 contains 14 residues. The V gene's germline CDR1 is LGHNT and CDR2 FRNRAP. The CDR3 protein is CASGLETGGSPLHF. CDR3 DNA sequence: TGTGCTAGTGGTTTGGAAACAGGGGGTTCACCCCTCCACTTT.

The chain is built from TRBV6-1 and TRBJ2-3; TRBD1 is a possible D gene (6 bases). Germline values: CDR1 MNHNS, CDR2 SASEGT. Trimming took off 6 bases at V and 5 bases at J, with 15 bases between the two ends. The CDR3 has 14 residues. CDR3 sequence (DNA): TGTGCCAGCAGGTTACAGGGCTCGCTAGATACGCAGTATTTT. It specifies CASRLQGSLDTQYF.